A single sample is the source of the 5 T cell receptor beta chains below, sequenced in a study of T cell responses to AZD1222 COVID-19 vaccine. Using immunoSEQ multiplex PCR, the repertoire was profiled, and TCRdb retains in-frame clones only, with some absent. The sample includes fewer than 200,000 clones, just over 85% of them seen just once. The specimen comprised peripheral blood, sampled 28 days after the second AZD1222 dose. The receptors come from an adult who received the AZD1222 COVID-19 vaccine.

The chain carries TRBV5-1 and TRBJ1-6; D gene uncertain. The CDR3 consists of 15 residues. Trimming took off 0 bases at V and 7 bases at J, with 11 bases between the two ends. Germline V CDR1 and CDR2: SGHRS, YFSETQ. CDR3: CASSLARSSNSPLHF. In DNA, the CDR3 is TGCGCCAGCAGCTTGGCTCGTTCCAGCAATTCACCCCTCCACTTT. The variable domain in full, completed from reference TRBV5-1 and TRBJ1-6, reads KAGVTQTPRYLIKTRGQQVTLSCSPISGHRSVSWYQQTPGQGLQFLFEYFSETQRNKGNFPGRFSGRQFSNSRSEMNVSTLELGDSALYLCASSLARSSNSPLHFGNGTRLTVT.

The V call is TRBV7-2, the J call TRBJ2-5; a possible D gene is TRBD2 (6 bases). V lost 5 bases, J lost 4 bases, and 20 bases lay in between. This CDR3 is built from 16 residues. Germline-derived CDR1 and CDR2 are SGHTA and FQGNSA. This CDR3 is CASSVYGGRRAETQYF. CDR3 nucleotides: TGTGCCAGCAGCGTCTACGGAGGGAGAAGGGCAGAGACCCAGTACTTC. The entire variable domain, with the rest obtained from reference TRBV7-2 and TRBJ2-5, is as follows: GAGVSQSPSNKVTEKGKDVELRCDPISGHTALYWYRQSLGQGLEFLIYFQGNSAPDKSGLPSDRFSAERTGGSVSTLTIQRTQQEDSAVYLCASSVYGGRRAETQYFGPGTRLLVL.

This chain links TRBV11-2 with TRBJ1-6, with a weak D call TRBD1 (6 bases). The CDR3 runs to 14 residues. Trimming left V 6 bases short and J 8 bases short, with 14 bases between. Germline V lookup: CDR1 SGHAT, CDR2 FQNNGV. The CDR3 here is CASRIQGDYSPLHF. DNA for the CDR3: TGTGCCAGCAGGATACAGGGCGATTATTCACCCCTCCACTTT.

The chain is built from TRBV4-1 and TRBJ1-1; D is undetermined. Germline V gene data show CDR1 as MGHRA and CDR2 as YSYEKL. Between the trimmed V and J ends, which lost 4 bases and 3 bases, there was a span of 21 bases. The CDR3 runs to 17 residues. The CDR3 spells CASSLRDTKFGDTEAFF. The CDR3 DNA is TGCGCCAGCAGCCTCCGCGACACAAAATTCGGGGACACTGAAGCTTTCTTT.

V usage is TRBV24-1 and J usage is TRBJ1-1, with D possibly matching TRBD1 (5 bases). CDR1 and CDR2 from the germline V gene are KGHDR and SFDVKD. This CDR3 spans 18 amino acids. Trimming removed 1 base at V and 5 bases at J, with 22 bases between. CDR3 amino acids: CATSDFKEVYGRGTEAFF. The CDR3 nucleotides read TGTGCCACCAGTGATTTCAAGGAAGTCTACGGACGGGGGACTGAAGCTTTCTTT.